Listed below are T cell receptor beta chains from one sample, sequenced in a study of T cell repertoires in cytomegalovirus infection. MiXCR, applied by TCRdb to the reads, yields one record per CDR3 protein. The sample holds 450,000 to 600,000 distinct CDR3 sequences; approximately 10% are singletons and the top ten take roughly 10%. What was sequenced was PBMCs. The receptors were gathered from a human donor in good health (CMV status not recorded). Some clones in this sample may be carry-over from other donors' samples. CDR3s include the opening cysteine and the closing phenylalanine or tryptophan. D genes are given only for firm matches. Clone size is not always given. Where it is, it says once, few, many or a class for expanded clones.

D gene	clone size	V gene	J gene	CDR3 DNA	CDR3 protein
TRBD1	many	TRBV7-9	TRBJ1-1	TGTGCCAGCAGCTTCACAGGGGAGAGCACTGAAGCTTTCTTT	CASSFTGESTEAFF
TRBD1	few	TRBV6-5	TRBJ2-1	TGTGCCAGCAGTAGGCCGGGACAGGGGACGAGTGAGCAGTTCTTC	CASSRPGQGTSEQFF
NA	NA	TRBV28	TRBJ1-5	TGTGCCAGCAGTCCCGGGCCCGGCAAGCCCCAGCATTTT	CASSPGPGKPQHF
TRBD2	many	TRBV27	TRBJ2-1	TGTGCCAGCAGTTTCCAGCGGGAGTCTGACAATGAGCAGTTCTTC	CASSFQRESDNEQFF
TRBD1	few	TRBV5-4	TRBJ1-2	TGTGCCAGCAGCTCCCCGACAGGGGGTGACGGCTACACCTTC	CASSSPTGGDGYTF
TRBD1	few	TRBV2	TRBJ2-2	TGTGCCAGCAGTAAGGACAGGGATCCCCCCGGGGAGCTGTTTTTT	CASSKDRDPPGELFF
NA	many	TRBV9	TRBJ1-4	TGTGCCAGCAGCGTAGGATCCAGTTTAAATGAAAAACTGTTTTTT	CASSVGSSLNEKLFF
NA	many	TRBV5-5	TRBJ2-3	TGTGCCAGCAGCTCCGGGACGTACACAGATACGCAGTATTTT	CASSSGTYTDTQYF
TRBD1	NA	TRBV20-1	TRBJ1-5	TGCAGTGCTAGAGATCCAGGGGGAGGAATTCAGCCCCAGCATTTT	CSARDPGGGIQPQHF
TRBD1	few	TRBV5-1	TRBJ2-2	TGCGCCAGCAGCGTGGACAGGGTTGGGACCGGGGAGCTGTTTTTT	CASSVDRVGTGELFF
NA	many	TRBV6-5	TRBJ2-5	TGTGCCAGCAGTTACGGGACCCAAATAAACTTC	CASSYGTQINF
TRBD2	many	TRBV4-1	TRBJ2-4	TGCGCCAGCAGCCCGGGGACTAGCGGGACCAAAAACATTCAGTACTTC	CASSPGTSGTKNIQYF
NA	NA	TRBV7-4	TRBJ1-4	TGTGCCAGCAGCCCGCGATTAGAGGGAAATGAAAAACTGTTTTTT	CASSPRLEGNEKLFF
TRBD2	many	TRBV7-2	TRBJ2-3	TGTGCCAGCAGCCACGATAGCGGGAGGGCCCAATATACGCAGTATTTT	CASSHDSGRAQYTQYF
NA	many	TRBV6-1	TRBJ1-1	TGTGCCAGCGGGGGATGGGGGGGGGAGGGGGGCACTGAAGCTTTCTTT	CASGGWGGEGGTEAFF
TRBD2	NA	TRBV20-1	TRBJ2-1	TGCAGTGCTAGCAGACTAGCGGGACCCTACAATGAGCAGTTCTTC	CSASRLAGPYNEQFF
NA	many	TRBV4-1	TRBJ2-3	TGCGCCAGCAGCCAAGTTGGGACTTCTGATACGCAGTATTTT	CASSQVGTSDTQYF
NA	few	TRBV5-1	TRBJ2-7	TGCGCCAGCACCGGACCCTTGGGAGGCCACGAGCAGTACTTC	CASTGPLGGHEQYF
TRBD1	NA	TRBV29-1	TRBJ1-1	TGCAGCGTTGGGAGGGGGCCTACCCAGTGGGGGAACACTGAAGCTTTCTTT	CSVGRGPTQWGNTEAFF
NA	few	TRBV20-1	TRBJ2-3	TGCAGTGCGATCTCTAGCAGACGGGGCACAGATACGCAGTATTTT	CSAISSRRGTDTQYF
NA	NA	TRBV5-1	TRBJ1-1	TGCGCCAGCAGCTTCCGGCGGGAGCTGAACACTGAAGCTTTCTTT	CASSFRRELNTEAFF
NA	many	TRBV20-1	TRBJ1-1	TGCAGTGCAATTGGGGACATGAACACTGAAGCTTTCTTT	CSAIGDMNTEAFF
NA	NA	TRBV5-4	TRBJ1-4	TGTGCCAGCAGCTTAACCCCAGGGGATGAAAAACTGTTTTTT	CASSLTPGDEKLFF
NA	few	TRBV3-1	TRBJ2-7	TGTGCCAGCAGCCACCCCGGGGACCTCGCCTACGAGCAGTACTTC	CASSHPGDLAYEQYF
TRBD2	NA	TRBV5-5	TRBJ2-5	TGTGCCAGCAGCTCTACTCTAGCGGGAGGGCCCCAAGAGACCCAGTACTTC	CASSSTLAGGPQETQYF
NA	many	TRBV11-2	TRBJ1-1	TGTGCCAGCAGCCGCGCAGGGCGGACTGAAGCTTTCTTT	CASSRAGRTEAFF
TRBD2	many	TRBV20-1	TRBJ2-7	TGCAGTGCTAGAGATCCGGCTAGCGGGAACTACGAGCAGTACTTC	CSARDPASGNYEQYF
TRBD1	NA	TRBV20-1	TRBJ1-2	TGCAGTGCCGCTTTGACAGGGGCTAACTATGGCTACACCTTC	CSAALTGANYGYTF
NA	many	TRBV28	TRBJ2-7	TGTGCCACCCAAAGGGGGTACTACGAGCAGTACTTC	CATQRGYYEQYF
NA	few	TRBV4-2	TRBJ1-6	TGTGCCAGCAGCCAAGCCCCGATTACGCAGGGTGATTCACCCCTCCACTTT	CASSQAPITQGDSPLHF
TRBD2	many	TRBV5-5	TRBJ2-2	TGTGCCAGCAGCTCCCGGGAGGGGGTCACCGGGGAGCTGTTTTTT	CASSSREGVTGELFF
TRBD2	few	TRBV12-3/TRBV12-4	TRBJ2-2	TGTGCCAGCAGTCCTAATGGGGGGGGTAAAACCGGGGAGCTGTTTTTT	CASSPNGGGKTGELFF
NA	NA	TRBV12-3/TRBV12-4	TRBJ1-6	TGTGCCAGCAGGATTGGTGGCGCCTATTCTTCACCCCTCCACTTT	CASRIGGAYSSPLHF
NA	many	TRBV28	TRBJ2-4	TGTGCCAGCAGCGTTCAGGGAGCCAAAAACATTCAGTACTTC	CASSVQGAKNIQYF
NA	many	TRBV28	TRBJ1-5	TGTGCCAGCGTGTCTTCCCCCAGAGTTCAGCCCCAGCATTTT	CASVSSPRVQPQHF
NA	many	TRBV28	TRBJ2-5	TGTGCCAGCAGTTTGAGCAGGGGCCAAGAGACCCAGTACTTC	CASSLSRGQETQYF
NA	many	TRBV28	TRBJ1-1	TGTGCCAGCACTTTAGAGGCAGGTCTAATGAACACTGAAGCTTTCTTT	CASTLEAGLMNTEAFF
TRBD2	NA	TRBV4-1	TRBJ2-1	TGCGCCAGCAGCCCTCGGACTAGCGGCCTCAATGAGCAGTTCTTC	CASSPRTSGLNEQFF
TRBD2	many	TRBV11-2	TRBJ2-2	TGTGCCAGCAGCTTAGGCCATCGACTAGCGGGAGGGAATTTACGGGAGCTGTTTTTT	CASSLGHRLAGGNLRELFF
NA	many	TRBV9	TRBJ2-3	TGTGCCAGTTCCAATCGGGGCAGGGACACAGATACGCAGTATTTT	CASSNRGRDTDTQYF
NA	few	TRBV20-1	TRBJ2-1	TGCAGTGCTAGAGACCTACTAGAATCTAACTCCTACAATGAGCAGTTCTTC	CSARDLLESNSYNEQFF
NA	many	TRBV7-2	TRBJ2-7	TGTGCCAGCAGGGGTCCCCAGAGTCAGCAGTACTTC	CASRGPQSQQYF
TRBD2	many	TRBV7-9	TRBJ2-7	TGTGCCAGCAGCTCCAACTGGGGGGGATCCTACGAGCAGTACTTC	CASSSNWGGSYEQYF
NA	few	TRBV20-1	TRBJ1-1	TGCAGTGCTAGAGACCCCCTTGGCTTGGCCTCTGAAGCTTTCTTT	CSARDPLGLASEAFF
NA	NA	TRBV7-9	TRBJ2-3	TGTGCCTCCCCCTCGGGGGCGGTGGACACAGATACGCAGTATTTT	CASPSGAVDTDTQYF
NA	NA	TRBV2	TRBJ1-1	TGTGCCAGCAGTGAAAGGGCCCTACGGGGAGCTTTCTTT	CASSERALRGAFF
TRBD2	many	TRBV15	TRBJ2-5	TGTGCCACCAGCAGAGCGCTAGCGGGAGCAGAGACCCAGTACTTC	CATSRALAGAETQYF
NA	many	TRBV12-3/TRBV12-4	TRBJ1-5	TGTGCCAGCAGTCCCCATGTTCAGGAGCGGCAGCATTTT	CASSPHVQERQHF
TRBD2	many	TRBV7-2	TRBJ2-7	TGTGCCAGCAGCTTAAGGTCGACTAGCTTCTACGAGCAGTACTTC	CASSLRSTSFYEQYF
NA	many	TRBV19	TRBJ1-2	TGTGCCAGTAGTGCCCGACAGTCCCCTAACTATGGCTACACCTTC	CASSARQSPNYGYTF
NA	many	TRBV24-1	TRBJ2-1	TGTGCCACCAGTAGCGACCCCTACAATGAGCAGTTCTTC	CATSSDPYNEQFF
NA	many	TRBV2	TRBJ1-5	TGTGCCAGCAGTGACGGAGTACTGGGCAATCAGCCCCAGCATTTT	CASSDGVLGNQPQHF
TRBD2	NA	TRBV20-1	TRBJ2-1	TGCAGTGCTAGAGTTAGCGGGGGGGGGGGCTCCTACAATGAGCAGTTCTTC	CSARVSGGGGSYNEQFF
NA	many	TRBV15	TRBJ1-2	TGTGCCACCAGCAGAGAATCCTCGAGGGATTATGGCTACACCTTC	CATSRESSRDYGYTF
NA	many	TRBV6-2/TRBV6-3	TRBJ1-2	TGTGCCAGCACAAGAGACGCATCCTGGGATGGCTACACCTTC	CASTRDASWDGYTF
NA	NA	TRBV18	TRBJ1-5	TGTGCCAGCTCACCAGGGAATACACAGCCCCAGCATTTT	CASSPGNTQPQHF
NA	many	TRBV2	TRBJ2-7	TGTGCCAGCATGGGAGACTCCTACGAGCAGTACTTC	CASMGDSYEQYF